This T cell receptor (beta chain) stems from a study of human T cells and chemical hapten exposure. The wider study: An area of 2 cm by roughly 2 cm on upper inner arm skin received 2% DPC for sensitization. Enrolled patients were predominantly female and had alopecia areata, totalis or universalis.

Comments on this clonotype: Antigen unknown.

Time point indicated: patch test 3, about 24 weeks after DPC sensitization. Sample treatment: therapeutic diphenylcyclopropenone sensitization with weekly scalp DPC. Whole-study results and caveats: Significantly greater numbers of large CDR3 similarity clusters came from expanded TCRs than from controls.

The V gene lost 3 bases and the J gene lost 3 bases, with 12 bases spanning the gap. The CDR3 covers 15 residues. Germline V CDR1 and CDR2: MNHNS, SASEGT. Using its own MiXCR run on the RACE reads, TCRdb lists one record per CDR3 protein. The sample records 95,000 to 150,000 distinct CDR3 sequences, around 11% being singletons. The V and J genes are TRBV6-1 and TRBJ1-3; weak D call: TRBD1 (6 bases). The sequence was collected from a woman aged 50 to 65 with alopecia areata. Some clones in this sample may be carry-over from other donors' samples. The sample was whole blood, taken in connection with sensitization to the hapten diphenylcyclopropenone (DPC). CDR3 residues: CASSEKQGNGNTIYF. CDR3 DNA sequence: TGTGCCAGCAGTGAGAAACAGGGTAATGGAAACACCATATATTTT.